The 18 T cell receptor beta chains listed next were all sequenced from one sample in a study of blood T cell repertoires in COVID-19. Profiled with immunoSEQ multiplex PCR; TCRdb holds only in-frame clones, not every one. Of approximately 170,000 clones in the sample, 85% to 95% were seen once. The sequenced sample was peripheral blood. All receptors come from a woman aged 55-69 years with COVID-19, enrolled during active disease.

The V gene is TRBV18, the J gene TRBJ2-7; D perhaps matches TRBD1 (5 bases). This CDR3 has 15 amino acids. In germline, CDR1 is KGHSH, CDR2 LQKENI. Trimming stripped 2 bases from V and 1 base from J, with 12 bases between. The CDR3 DNA sequence: TGTGCCAGCTCACCAGGGGCAGGTGATTCCTACGAGCAGTACTTC. As protein: CASSPGAGDSYEQYF.

J is TRBJ1-2 and V is TRBV19, with 8 bases lining up with TRBD1. The J segment lost 6 bases and the V segment lost 7 bases, leaving 7 bases of the junction unmatched. The germline gives CDR1 LNHDA, CDR2 SQIVND (reference sequence). The CDR3 spans 13 residues. The CDR3: CASNPTGGHGYTF. CDR3 nucleotide sequence: TGTGCCAGTAACCCAACAGGGGGTCATGGCTACACCTTC.

The rearrangement uses TRBV7-2 and TRBJ2-1; D is undetermined. V lost 2 bases, J lost 1 base, and 3 bases lay in between. The CDR3 length is 13 residues. Germline values: CDR1 SGHTA, CDR2 FQGNSA. Here the CDR3 reads CASSLTSYNEQFF. CDR3 nucleotide sequence: TGTGCCAGCAGCTTAACTTCCTACAATGAGCAGTTCTTC.

The V and J genes are TRBV29-1 and TRBJ2-3; a weak D match, TRBD2 (5 bases). Germline lookup yields CDR1 SQVTM and CDR2 ANQGSEA. The CDR3 totals 13 residues. V lost 6 bases and J 3 bases, leaving 13 bases between the germline ends. CDR3 sequence: CSVPGLLTDTQYF. The DNA of the CDR3 is TGCAGCGTCCCGGGGTTACTGACAGATACGCAGTATTTT.

This chain links TRBV4-3 with TRBJ2-7, with D tentatively TRBD1 (5 bases). V lost 0 bases and J 4 bases, leaving 13 bases between the germline ends. The CDR3 runs to 15 residues. CDR1 and CDR2 (germline): LGHNA, YSLEER. CDR3 in amino acids: CASSQDLGQGYEQYF. DNA for the CDR3: TGCGCCAGCAGCCAAGATCTCGGTCAGGGTTACGAGCAGTACTTC.

The chain links TRBV4-1 to TRBJ1-2; TRBD1 agrees at 12 bases. V shed 7 bases, J shed 1 base, and the junction held 7 bases outside the gene matches. Germline V CDR1 and CDR2: MGHRA, YSYEKL. The CDR3 consists of 16 residues. The CDR3, as DNA: TGCGCCAGCAACGAAGGGACAGGGGGCGGTAACTATGGCTACACCTTC. Translation: CASNEGTGGGNYGYTF.

This chain links TRBV30 with TRBJ1-5, with no clear D. CDR1 and CDR2 from the germline V gene are GTSNPN and SVGIG (reference sequence). CDR3 length equals 13 residues. V was trimmed by 0 bases and J by 6 bases, leaving 9 bases between them. The CDR3 bases are TGTGCCTGGAGTGTTACAGTTGGTCAGCCCCAGCATTTT. It specifies CAWSVTVGQPQHF.

The J gene is TRBJ1-3, the V gene TRBV19; D perhaps matches TRBD1 (6 bases). CDR3 size: 15 residues. The V gene's germline CDR1 is LNHDA and CDR2 SQIVND (reference sequence). The V and J ends lost 4 bases and 0 bases respectively, with 10 bases between them. The CDR3 bases are TGTGCCAGTAGTAGCAACAGGGTCTCTGGAAACACCATATATTTT. It translates to CASSSNRVSGNTIYF.

V usage is TRBV9 and J usage is TRBJ1-5; tentatively, D is TRBD1 (6 bases). The germline V gene encodes CDR1 SGDLS and CDR2 YYNGEE. V was clipped by 1 base and J by 4 bases, with 12 bases between them. The CDR3 has 15 amino acids. The CDR3 bases are TGTGCCAGCAGCGTATCTGGGGGCGAAAATCAGCCCCAGCATTTT. It codes for CASSVSGGENQPQHF.

In its sample, this clone was seen a few times. This chain connects TRBV5-4 to TRBJ2-7; possible D gene TRBD1, 6 bases. Per the germline V gene, CDR1 is SGHNT and CDR2 is YYREEE (reference sequence). This CDR3 spans 15 amino acids. Trimming took 0 bases from V and 4 from J, leaving 14 bases between them. CDR3 bases: TGTGCCAGCAGCTTGGACCCAGGGGTTGGGTACGAGCAGTACTTC. Amino acids: CASSLDPGVGYEQYF.

This chain joins TRBV19 and TRBJ2-7; 9 nucleotides match TRBD1. This CDR3 comprises 17 residues. Germline lookup yields CDR1 LNHDA and CDR2 SQIVND (reference sequence). V shed 5 bases and J 0 bases; nucleotides not matched to a gene: 11. CDR3 bases: TGTGCCAGTAGTGCCTCCTCCGGGACAGGGAACTCCTACGAGCAGTACTTC. This translates into CASSASSGTGNSYEQYF.

This chain links TRBV6-1 with TRBJ1-5, with no clear D. The CDR3 has 12 amino acids. The V gene lost 2 bases and the J gene lost 14 bases, with 13 bases spanning the gap. From germline, CDR1 is MNHNS and CDR2 SASEGT. The CDR3 loop is CASSENSPREHF. The CDR3, as DNA: TGTGCCAGCAGTGAAAACTCTCCCCGGGAGCATTTT.

The chain joins TRBV6-6 to TRBJ2-7; D is unresolved. The CDR3 spans 15 residues. V was pared by 4 bases and J by 5 bases, with 18 bases between. Germline V gives CDR1 MNHNY, CDR2 SVGAGI (reference sequence). The CDR3 spells CASSSTGHATHEQYF. The CDR3 coding sequence is TGTGCCAGCAGTTCGACTGGCCACGCTACGCACGAGCAGTACTTC.

The V gene is TRBV7-8, the J gene TRBJ1-4, with a possible D match to TRBD1 (5 bases). Germline V CDR1 and CDR2: SGHVS, FQNEAQ. Trimming shortened V by 5 bases and J by 8 bases, and 18 bases separated the two germline ends. The CDR3 sequence is 15 residues long. The CDR3 here is CASSTSRRGTEKLFF. The DNA of the CDR3 is TGTGCCAGCAGCACCAGCCGTAGGGGTACCGAAAAACTGTTTTTT.

The V call is TRBV7-9, the J call TRBJ1-2; maybe TRBD1 (5 bases). The CDR3 runs to 15 residues. V was clipped by 1 base and J by 4 bases, with 13 bases between them. Germline CDR1 and CDR2: SEHNR and FQNEAQ (reference sequence). The CDR3 sequence is CASSLGAGTLYGYTF. CDR3 nucleotides: TGTGCCAGCAGCTTAGGCGCAGGGACTCTCTATGGCTACACCTTC.

This chain connects TRBV7-6 to TRBJ2-3, with 14 bases aligning to TRBD2. V lost 4 bases, J lost 5 bases, and 5 bases stayed unmatched. This CDR3 has 16 amino acids. In germline, CDR1 is SGHVS, CDR2 FNYEAQ. CDR3 coding DNA: TGTGCCAGCAGCTGGACTAGCGGGGGGCCTGAAGATACGCAGTATTTT. As protein: CASSWTSGGPEDTQYF.

This clone has only one observation. V is TRBV9 and J is TRBJ1-4; TRBD1 matches at 9 bases. Germline-derived CDR1 and CDR2 are SGDLS and YYNGEE. The CDR3 runs to 19 residues. Trimming at V came to 4 bases and at J to 0 bases, leaving 13 bases not matched to a gene. DNA for the CDR3: TGTGCCAGCAGCAAACCGGACAGGGGAAGTGGGTCAACTAATGAAAAACTGTTTTTT. Its translation: CASSKPDRGSGSTNEKLFF.

The chain recombines TRBV19 with TRBJ2-1; 10 nucleotides match TRBD2. The germline CDR1 and CDR2 sequences are LNHDA and SQIVND (reference sequence). V lost 3 bases, J lost 0 bases, and 17 bases stayed unmatched. This CDR3 has 21 residues. CDR3 region: CASSISERGGRLKGSYNEQFF. DNA of the CDR3: TGTGCCAGTAGTATCTCAGAGCGGGGGGGCCGGTTGAAGGGCTCCTACAATGAGCAGTTCTTC. The full variable domain, rest sourced from reference TRBV19 and TRBJ2-1, is DGGITQSPKYLFRKEGQNVTLSCEQNLNHDAMYWYRQDPGQGLRLIYYSQIVNDFQKGDIAEGYSVSREKKESFPLTVTSAQKNPTAFYLCASSISERGGRLKGSYNEQFFGPGTRLTVL.